This T cell receptor (beta chain) was retrieved from a study of OX40 agonist ivuxolimab in advanced cancers. Overall study context: Given to patients was ivuxolimab, an agonistic anti-OX40 (CD134) antibody. Dose-escalation patients suffered from hepatocellular carcinoma, melanoma, renal cell or head and neck cancer. Of the participants, under 50% had some prior anti-PD-1, anti-PD-L1 or anti-CTLA-4 therapy, which was allowed.

The V gene end was trimmed by 0 bases and the J gene end by 0 bases; junction bases not matched to a gene: 16. The CDR3 is made up of 22 amino acids. Germline CDR1 LGHNA, CDR2 YSLEER. Note on this clone: The target antigen is unknown.

Repertoires were generated with immunoSEQ multiplex PCR, while TCRdb's copy carries only in-frame clones and drops some. The sample holds 50,000 to 65,000 clones, about 89% seen once. Study-wide points: Dose levels from 0.1 to 3.0 mg/kg saw CD4+ and CD8+ blood T cells expand clonally by week 6.

V and J are TRBV4-3 and TRBJ2-3; 12 bases are a match to TRBD2. This clonotype was sampled from an adult with an advanced solid tumor such as melanoma, head and neck, liver or kidney cancer. The material was CD4+ or CD8+ T cells sorted from blood, obtained in a trial of the OX40 agonist ivuxolimab. The CDR3 coding sequence is TGCGCCAGCAGCCAAGATCCGGGTGGGGCCGTAGGGACTAGCGGGAGCACAGATACGCAGTATTTT. Translating gives CASSQDPGGAVGTSGSTDTQYF.